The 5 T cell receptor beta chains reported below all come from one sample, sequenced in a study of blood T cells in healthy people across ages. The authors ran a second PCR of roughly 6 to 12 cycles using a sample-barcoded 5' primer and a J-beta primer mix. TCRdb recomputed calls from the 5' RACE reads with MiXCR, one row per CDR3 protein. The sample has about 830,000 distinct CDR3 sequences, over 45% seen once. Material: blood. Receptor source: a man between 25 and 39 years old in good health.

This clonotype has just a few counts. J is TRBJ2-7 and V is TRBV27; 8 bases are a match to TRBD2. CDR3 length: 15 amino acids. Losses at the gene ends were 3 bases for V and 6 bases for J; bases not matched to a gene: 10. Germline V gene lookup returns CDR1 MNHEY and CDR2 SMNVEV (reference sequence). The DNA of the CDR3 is TGTGCCAGCAGTTTTACGGGGGGACTAGTAGTCGAGCAGTACTTC. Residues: CASSFTGGLVVEQYF.

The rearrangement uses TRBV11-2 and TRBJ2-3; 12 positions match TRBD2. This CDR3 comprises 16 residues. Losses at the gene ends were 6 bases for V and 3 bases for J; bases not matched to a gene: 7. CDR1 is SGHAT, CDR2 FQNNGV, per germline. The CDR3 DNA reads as TGTGCCAGCAGGGAAGGGACTAGCGGGTTTACAGATACGCAGTATTTT. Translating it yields CASREGTSGFTDTQYF.

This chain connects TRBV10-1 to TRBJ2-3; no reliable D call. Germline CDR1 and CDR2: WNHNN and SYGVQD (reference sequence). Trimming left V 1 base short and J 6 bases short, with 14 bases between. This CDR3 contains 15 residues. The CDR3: CASSEYKAVGDTQYF. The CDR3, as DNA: TGCGCCAGCAGTGAGTATAAGGCCGTGGGGGATACGCAGTATTTT.

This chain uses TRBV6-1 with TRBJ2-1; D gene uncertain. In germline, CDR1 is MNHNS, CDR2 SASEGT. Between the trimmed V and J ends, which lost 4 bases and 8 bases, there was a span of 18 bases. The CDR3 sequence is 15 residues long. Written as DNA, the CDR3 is TGTGCCAGCAGTGGTTCCCAGGCTCGGTATTATGAGCAGTTCTTC. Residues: CASSGSQARYYEQFF.

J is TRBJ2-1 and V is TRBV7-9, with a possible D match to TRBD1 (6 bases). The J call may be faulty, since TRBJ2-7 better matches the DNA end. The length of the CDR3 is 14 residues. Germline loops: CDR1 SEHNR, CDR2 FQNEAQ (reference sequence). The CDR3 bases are TGTGCCAGCAGCTTGCAGGGGACGGCCTACGAGCAGTACTTC. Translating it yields CASSLQGTAYEQYF.